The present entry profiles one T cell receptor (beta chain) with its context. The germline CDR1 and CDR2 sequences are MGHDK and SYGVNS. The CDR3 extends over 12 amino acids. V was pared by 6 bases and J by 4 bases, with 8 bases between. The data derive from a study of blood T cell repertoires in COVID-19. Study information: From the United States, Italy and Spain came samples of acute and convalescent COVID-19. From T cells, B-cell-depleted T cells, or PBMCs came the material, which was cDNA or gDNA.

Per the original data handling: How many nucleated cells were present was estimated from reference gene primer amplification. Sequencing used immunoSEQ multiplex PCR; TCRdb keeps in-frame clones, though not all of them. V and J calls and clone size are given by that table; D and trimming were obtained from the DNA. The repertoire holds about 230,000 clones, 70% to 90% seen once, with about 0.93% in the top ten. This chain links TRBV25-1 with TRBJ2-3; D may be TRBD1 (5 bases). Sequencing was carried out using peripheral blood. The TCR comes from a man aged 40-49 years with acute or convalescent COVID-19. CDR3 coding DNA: TGTGCCAGCAGCAGGGTGGCAGATACGCAGTATTTT. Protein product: CASSRVADTQYF.